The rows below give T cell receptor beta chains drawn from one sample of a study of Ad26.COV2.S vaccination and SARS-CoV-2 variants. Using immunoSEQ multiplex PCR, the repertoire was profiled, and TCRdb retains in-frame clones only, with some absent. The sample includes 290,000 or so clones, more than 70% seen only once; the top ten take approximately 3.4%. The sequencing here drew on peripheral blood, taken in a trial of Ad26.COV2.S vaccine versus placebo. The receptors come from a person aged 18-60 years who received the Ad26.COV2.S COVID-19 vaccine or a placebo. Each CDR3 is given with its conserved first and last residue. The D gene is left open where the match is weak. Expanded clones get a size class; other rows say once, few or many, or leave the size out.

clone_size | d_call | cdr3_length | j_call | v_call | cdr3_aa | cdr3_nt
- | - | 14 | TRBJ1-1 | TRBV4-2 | CASSLGAGATEAFF | TGTGCCAGCAGCCTGGGGGCAGGGGCCACTGAAGCTTTCTTT
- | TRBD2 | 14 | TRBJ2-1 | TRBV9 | CASSVSGPYNEQFF | TGTGCCAGCAGCGTTAGCGGGCCCTACAATGAGCAGTTCTTC
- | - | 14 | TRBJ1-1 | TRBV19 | CASSIADRNTEAFF | TGTGCCAGTAGTATCGCTGACAGGAACACTGAAGCTTTCTTT
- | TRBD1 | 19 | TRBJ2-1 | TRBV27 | CASSAPGQGAGGSYNEQFF | TGTGCCAGCAGTGCACCGGGACAGGGGGCGGGTGGCTCCTACAATGAGCAGTTCTTC
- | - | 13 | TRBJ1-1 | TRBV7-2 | CASSLGVGTEAFF | TGTGCCAGCAGCTTAGGTGTGGGCACTGAAGCTTTCTTT
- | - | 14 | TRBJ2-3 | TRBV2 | CASSRTVSTDTQYF | TGTGCCAGCAGTCGGACCGTCAGCACAGATACGCAGTATTTT
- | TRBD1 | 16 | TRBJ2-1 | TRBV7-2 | CASSLEGGQPYNEQFF | TGTGCCAGCAGCTTAGAAGGGGGCCAACCTTACAATGAGCAGTTCTTC
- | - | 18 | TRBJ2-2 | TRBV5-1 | CASLPSAGTLRNTGELFF | TGCGCCAGCTTACCTTCAGCCGGGACTCTAAGGAACACCGGGGAGCTGTTTTTT
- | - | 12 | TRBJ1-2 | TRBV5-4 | CASSLQGMGYTF | TGTGCCAGCAGCCTACAGGGAATGGGCTACACCTTC
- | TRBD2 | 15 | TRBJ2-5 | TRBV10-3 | CAISESAGGRETQYF | TGTGCCATCAGTGAGTCGGCGGGAGGGAGAGAGACCCAGTACTTC
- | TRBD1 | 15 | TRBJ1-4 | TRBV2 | CASELTGATNEKLFF | TGTGCCAGCGAATTAACAGGGGCAACTAATGAAAAACTGTTTTTT
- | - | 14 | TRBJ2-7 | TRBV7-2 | CASRTGGGSYEQYF | TGTGCCAGCAGAACAGGGGGGGGCTCCTACGAGCAGTACTTC
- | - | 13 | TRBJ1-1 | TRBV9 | CASSVALYTEAFF | TGTGCCAGCAGCGTAGCTTTGTACACTGAAGCTTTCTTT
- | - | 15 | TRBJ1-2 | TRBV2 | CASREQQGPNYGYTF | TGTGCCAGCAGGGAACAACAGGGACCCAACTATGGCTACACCTTC
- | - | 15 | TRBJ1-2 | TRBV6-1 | CASSESGVFNYGYTF | TGTGCCAGCAGTGAGAGCGGGGTTTTTAACTATGGCTACACCTTC
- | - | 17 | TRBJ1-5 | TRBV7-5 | CVRSLYPGKKSNQPQHF | TGTGTCAGAAGCTTATATCCGGGGAAGAAGAGCAATCAGCCCCAGCATTTT
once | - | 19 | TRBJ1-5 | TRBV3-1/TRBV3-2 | CASSQGMEKIGGINQPQHF | TGTGCCAGCAGCCAAGGAATGGAAAAAATAGGGGGAATAAATCAGCCCCAGCATTTT
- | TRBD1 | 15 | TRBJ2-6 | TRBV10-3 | CAISESGGAMNVLTF | TGTGCCATCAGTGAGTCAGGGGGCGCGATGAACGTCCTGACTTTC
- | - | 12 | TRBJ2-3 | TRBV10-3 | CAISDSPDTQYF | TGTGCCATCAGTGACTCTCCAGATACGCAGTATTTT
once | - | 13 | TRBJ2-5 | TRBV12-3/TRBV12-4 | CASTLWNEETQYF | TGTGCCAGCACTCTGTGGAACGAAGAGACCCAGTACTTC
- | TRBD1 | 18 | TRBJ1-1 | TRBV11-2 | CASSLAATGAPGDTEAFF | TGTGCCAGCAGCTTAGCCGCGACAGGGGCGCCCGGGGACACTGAAGCTTTCTTT
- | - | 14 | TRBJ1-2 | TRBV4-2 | CASSQEAGAGGYTF | TGTGCCAGCAGCCAAGAGGCCGGAGCCGGTGGCTACACCTTC
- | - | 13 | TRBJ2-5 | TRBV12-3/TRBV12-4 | CASSTGIKETQYF | TGTGCCAGCAGTACCGGGATAAAAGAGACCCAGTACTTC
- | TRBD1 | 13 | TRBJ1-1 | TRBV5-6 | CASSSDRGREAFF | TGTGCCAGCAGCTCTGACAGGGGCCGAGAAGCTTTCTTT
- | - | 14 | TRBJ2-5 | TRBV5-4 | CASSLEPTLETQYF | TGTGCCAGCAGCTTGGAACCAACGCTGGAGACCCAGTACTTC
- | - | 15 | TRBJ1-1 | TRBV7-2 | CASSLGRGDHTEAFF | TGTGCCAGCAGCTTAGGCAGGGGAGATCACACTGAAGCTTTCTTT
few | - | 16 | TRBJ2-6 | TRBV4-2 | CASSREVVSGANVLTF | TGTGCCAGCAGCCGAGAGGTGGTCTCTGGGGCCAACGTCCTGACTTTC
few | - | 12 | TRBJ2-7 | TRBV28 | CASSFSPYEQYF | TGTGCCAGCAGTTTCAGTCCCTACGAGCAGTACTTC
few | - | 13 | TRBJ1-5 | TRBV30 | CAWNYGTGQPQHF | TGTGCCTGGAATTATGGCACCGGGCAGCCCCAGCATTTT
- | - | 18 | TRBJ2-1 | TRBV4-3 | CASSQEADSPYLYNEQFF | TGCGCCAGCAGCCAAGAAGCGGACAGCCCATACCTATACAATGAGCAGTTCTTC
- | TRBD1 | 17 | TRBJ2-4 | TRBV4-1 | CASSQETLGPRGNIQYF | TGCGCCAGCAGCCAAGAAACTCTAGGCCCCAGGGGGAACATTCAGTACTTC
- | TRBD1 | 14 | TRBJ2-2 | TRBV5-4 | CASSLMTGTGELFF | TGTGCCAGCAGCTTGATGACAGGGACCGGGGAGCTGTTTTTT
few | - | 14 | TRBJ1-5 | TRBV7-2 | CASSLDRSNQPQHF | TGTGCCAGCAGCTTAGACAGGAGCAATCAGCCCCAGCATTTT
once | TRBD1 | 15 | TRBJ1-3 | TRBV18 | CASSPGQTSGNTIYF | TGTGCCAGCTCACCGGGACAGACCTCTGGAAACACCATATATTTT
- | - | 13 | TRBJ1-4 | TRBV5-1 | CASSSDSREKLFF | TGCGCCAGCAGCTCGGACAGTCGGGAAAAACTGTTTTTT
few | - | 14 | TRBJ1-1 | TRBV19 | CASMDESGNTEAFF | TGTGCCAGTATGGATGAGTCGGGGAACACTGAAGCTTTCTTT
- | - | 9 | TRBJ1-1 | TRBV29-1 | CSVETRRLF | TGCAGCGTTGAAACAAGGCGGCTATTT
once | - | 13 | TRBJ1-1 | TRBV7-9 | CASSLEPNTEAFF | TGTGCCAGCAGCTTAGAACCGAACACTGAAGCTTTCTTT
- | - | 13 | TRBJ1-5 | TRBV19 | CASRTKKDQPQHF | TGTGCCAGTAGGACCAAGAAGGATCAGCCCCAGCATTTT
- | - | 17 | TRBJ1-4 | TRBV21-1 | CASSKEDSSDYNEKLFF | TGTGCCAGCAGCAAAGAGGACAGCAGCGACTATAATGAAAAACTGTTTTTT
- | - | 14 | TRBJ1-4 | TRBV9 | CASNLRGANEKLFF | TGTGCCAGCAACCTACGAGGGGCTAATGAAAAACTGTTTTTT
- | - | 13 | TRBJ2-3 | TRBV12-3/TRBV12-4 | CASSLLGADTQYF | TGTGCCAGCAGTTTATTGGGTGCAGATACGCAGTATTTT
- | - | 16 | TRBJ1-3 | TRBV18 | CASSPPTAYSGNTIYF | TGTGCCAGCTCACCACCAACAGCGTACTCTGGAAACACCATATATTTT
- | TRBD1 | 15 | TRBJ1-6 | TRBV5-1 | CASRGGGTDNSPLHF | TGCGCCAGCAGGGGTGGGGGGACAGACAATTCACCCCTCCACTTT
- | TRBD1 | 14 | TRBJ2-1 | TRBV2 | CASSEQGAINEQFF | TGTGCCAGCAGTGAACAGGGGGCGATCAATGAGCAGTTCTTC
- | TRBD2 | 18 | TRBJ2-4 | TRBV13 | CASSSTSGRASTKNIQYF | TGTGCCAGCAGCTCGACTAGCGGGAGGGCCTCCACCAAAAACATTCAGTACTTC
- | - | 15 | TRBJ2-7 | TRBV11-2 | CASSFSGTGSGEQYF | TGTGCCAGCAGCTTCTCGGGGACTGGAAGCGGCGAGCAGTACTTC
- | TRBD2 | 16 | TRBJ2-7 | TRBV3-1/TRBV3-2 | CASSPGGLAAFYEQYF | TGTGCCAGCAGCCCAGGCGGACTAGCGGCGTTCTACGAGCAGTACTTC
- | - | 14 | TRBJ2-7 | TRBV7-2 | CASSLASRAYEQYF | TGTGCCAGCAGCTTAGCGTCCCGGGCCTACGAGCAGTACTTC
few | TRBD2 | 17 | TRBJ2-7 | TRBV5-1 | CASSLAPLAGGSTEQYF | TGCGCCAGCAGCTTGGCCCCTCTAGCGGGAGGATCTACCGAGCAGTACTTC
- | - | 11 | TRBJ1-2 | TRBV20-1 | CSASEGYGYTF | TGCAGTGCCTCGGAGGGCTATGGCTACACCTTC
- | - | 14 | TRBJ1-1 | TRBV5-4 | CASFIESGATEAFF | TGTGCCAGCTTTATCGAATCGGGGGCCACTGAAGCTTTCTTT